These T cell receptor beta chains were read from a single sample in a study of blood T cell repertoires in COVID-19. Data came from immunoSEQ multiplex PCR; TCRdb stores just in-frame clones and leaves some out. The sample carries about 310,000 clones, roughly nine tenths recorded once. Sequencing was performed on PBMCs or T cells enriched from blood (not recorded which). The receptor set was obtained from a young woman who had recovered from COVID-19. The CDR3 runs from the conserved cysteine through the conserved F or W. The D gene is left open where the match is weak. The size field is filled for only some rows; it gives once, few, many or a size class.

clone_size	cdr3_length	d_call	v_call	j_call	cdr3_aa	cdr3_nt
once	12	TRBD2	TRBV27	TRBJ2-7	CASTPGGGEQYF	TGTGCCAGCACCCCTGGCGGGGGCGAGCAGTACTTC
.	12	TRBD1	TRBV28	TRBJ1-1	CASSFQGAGAFF	TGTGCCAGCAGTTTTCAGGGGGCGGGAGCTTTCTTT
.	16	TRBD1	TRBV28	TRBJ1-2	CASSSLLFGQASGYTF	TGTGCCAGCAGTTCACTATTGTTTGGACAGGCGTCTGGCTACACCTTC
.	15	TRBD1	TRBV10-1	TRBJ1-2	CASRRTGSDRPGYTF	TGCGCCAGCAGACGGACAGGCTCTGATCGACCCGGGTACACCTTC
.	13	.	TRBV30	TRBJ2-7	CAWSGQDSYEQYF	TGTGCCTGGAGTGGACAGGACAGCTACGAGCAGTACTTC
.	12	.	TRBV12-3/TRBV12-4	TRBJ1-1	CANTYDSSEAFF	TGTGCCAACACTTATGACAGCAGTGAAGCTTTCTTT
.	16	TRBD2	TRBV18	TRBJ2-7	CASSPGLAGISYEQYF	TGTGCCAGCTCACCTGGGCTAGCGGGTATATCCTACGAGCAGTACTTC
once	17	TRBD2	TRBV5-1	TRBJ2-3	CASSRPGLGGFTDTQYF	TGCGCCAGCAGCCGTCCGGGACTAGGGGGGTTCACAGATACGCAGTATTTT
.	15	.	TRBV27	TRBJ2-1	CASSLEGSIYSEQFF	TGTGCCAGCAGTTTAGAGGGCTCTATATACAGTGAGCAGTTCTTC
.	15	.	TRBV7-9	TRBJ1-3	CASSLERVSGNTIYF	TGTGCCAGCAGTCTGGAGAGGGTCTCTGGAAACACCATATATTTT
.	14	TRBD1	TRBV11-2	TRBJ1-1	CASSRSGDRPQAFF	TGTGCCAGCAGCCGTAGCGGGGACAGACCTCAAGCTTTCTTT
.	15	.	TRBV5-4	TRBJ1-1	CASSLLAGEFAEAFF	TGTGCCAGCAGCTTGCTAGCAGGGGAATTCGCTGAAGCTTTCTTT
.	11	.	TRBV27	TRBJ2-5	CASRLLETQYF	TGTGCCAGCAGACTACTAGAGACCCAGTACTTC
.	16	.	TRBV19	TRBJ1-2	CASSRGAAFSAYGYTF	TGTGCCAGTAGCCGGGGGGCAGCCTTTTCCGCCTATGGCTACACCTTC
.	13	.	TRBV10-3	TRBJ1-5	CAISGTDHQPQHF	TGTGCCATCAGTGGGACAGATCATCAGCCCCAGCATTTT
.	14	.	TRBV27	TRBJ2-5	CASSFQARQETQYF	TGTGCCAGCAGTTTTCAGGCACGACAAGAGACCCAGTACTTC
.	16	TRBD1	TRBV6-5	TRBJ1-2	CASSYWGTGANYGYTF	TGTGCCAGCAGTTACTGGGGGACAGGGGCGAACTATGGCTACACCTTC
.	15	TRBD2	TRBV6-5	TRBJ2-7	CASSYFGTSGYEQYF	TGTGCCAGCAGTTACTTCGGGACTAGCGGATACGAGCAGTACTTC
.	17	.	TRBV2	TRBJ2-1	CASSGSGAVSSYNEQFF	TGTGCCAGCAGCGGATCAGGGGCCGTGAGCTCCTACAATGAGCAGTTCTTC
.	13	.	TRBV5-1	TRBJ2-5	CASSLGRGETQYF	TGCGCCAGCAGCTTGGGTCGGGGGGAGACCCAGTACTTC
.	15	TRBD2	TRBV28	TRBJ2-3	CASSSLAGITDTQYF	TGTGCCAGCAGTTCCCTAGCGGGGATAACAGATACGCAGTATTTT
.	19	TRBD2	TRBV5-5	TRBJ2-1	CASSSLGLAGALAWDEQFF	TGTGCCAGCAGCTCCCTAGGGCTAGCGGGAGCACTTGCCTGGGATGAGCAGTTCTTC
.	14	TRBD1	TRBV6-5	TRBJ2-7	CASSTGGTGYEQYF	TGTGCCAGCAGTACAGGGGGCACGGGGTACGAGCAGTACTTC
.	17	.	TRBV5-1	TRBJ2-2	CASSLGIVRMNTGELFF	TGCGCCAGCAGCTTGGGAATCGTCAGAATGAACACCGGGGAGCTGTTTTTT